The 24 T cell receptor beta chains below come from one sample, sequenced in a study of response to subunit inactivated influenza vaccine. MiXCR, run by TCRdb on the RT-PCR reads, gives a single entry per CDR3 protein. The table records hundreds of thousands of distinct CDR3 sequences, 15% to 20% of them present only once. The source was PBMCs from blood, collected around 5 days after vaccination. The receptor source for this set is a man aged 50 to 60 who received an inactivated influenza vaccine.

The rearrangement uses TRBV20-1 and TRBJ1-2; TRBD1 agrees at 10 bases. CDR1 and CDR2 (germline): DFQATT, SNEGSKA (reference sequence). CDR3 size: 16 residues. The V gene end was trimmed by 1 base and the J gene end by 0 bases; junction bases not matched to a gene: 5. CDR3 protein: CSARVRTGGANYGYTF. The CDR3 DNA follows: TGCAGTGCTAGAGTGAGGACAGGGGGTGCTAACTATGGCTACACCTTC.

The J gene is TRBJ1-5, the V gene TRBV28; D gene ambiguous. CDR3 length: 16 residues. Germline CDR1 MDHEN, CDR2 SYDVKM. Trimming removed 1 base at V and 0 bases at J, with 10 bases between. The CDR3: CASSLYSSYSNQPQHF. The CDR3 DNA follows: TGTGCCAGCAGTTTATATTCAAGCTATAGCAATCAGCCCCAGCATTTT.

The rearrangement uses TRBV18 and TRBJ1-1, with 9 bases matching TRBD1. V was clipped by 5 bases and J by 3 bases; unmatched bases: 7. Germline V lookup: CDR1 KGHSH, CDR2 LQKENI. This CDR3 contains 15 residues. CDR3 amino acids: CASSIKQGADTEAFF. CDR3 in DNA: TGTGCCAGCTCAATTAAACAGGGGGCTGACACTGAAGCTTTCTTT.

This clonotype was seen more than once but under ten times. The rearrangement links TRBV7-9 to TRBJ1-6; 10 bases are shared with TRBD1. Per the germline V gene, CDR1 is SEHNR and CDR2 is FQNEAQ (reference sequence). This CDR3 contains 14 residues. Germline trimming cut 5 bases from V and 9 bases from J; bases unmatched to any gene: 4. The CDR3 protein is CASSPGQGFSPLHF. CDR3 bases: TGTGCCAGCAGCCCGGGACAGGGGTTTTCACCCCTCCACTTT.

This clonotype was counted only a few times. The rearrangement links TRBV19 to TRBJ2-7, with 9 bases that match TRBD2. The CDR3 has 15 residues. Trimming at V came to 5 bases and at J to 0 bases, leaving 5 bases not matched to a gene. Germline CDR1 is LNHDA and CDR2 is SQIVND (reference sequence). The CDR3 DNA is TGTGCCAGTAGTTCAAGCGGGAGGTACTCCTACGAGCAGTACTTC. Translated, it gives CASSSSGRYSYEQYF.

The sample holds many counts of this clonotype. The rearrangement uses TRBV7-2 and TRBJ2-1; TRBD2 matches at 10 bases. The CDR3 has 14 residues. With 3 bases clipped from V and 7 bases from J, the junction kept 3 bases outside the gene matches. The germline gives CDR1 SGHTA, CDR2 FQGNSA. CDR3 sequence: CASSFTSGKNEQFF. CDR3 DNA: TGTGCCAGCAGCTTTACTAGCGGGAAGAATGAGCAGTTCTTC.

This clonotype was counted a few times. The gene calls are TRBV20-1 and TRBJ1-2; D ambiguous. CDR3 length equals 15 residues. Germline CDR1 reads DFQATT; CDR2 reads SNEGSKA (reference sequence). Trimming stripped 3 bases from V and 2 bases from J, with 16 bases between. CDR3 DNA sequence: TGCAGTGCTAGGACGTCCCTCGGGAGGAACTATGGCTACACCTTC. It yields the protein CSARTSLGRNYGYTF.

The chain links TRBV24-1 to TRBJ2-1, with 7 bases fitting TRBD1. This CDR3 has 15 residues. Germline V gives CDR1 KGHDR, CDR2 SFDVKD. V shed 0 bases, J shed 8 bases, and the junction held 6 bases outside the gene matches. CDR3 DNA sequence: TGTGCCACCAGTGATTTGCACAGGGGTCGGGATGAGCAGTTCTTC. The encoded protein is CATSDLHRGRDEQFF.

The chain couples TRBV5-1 to TRBJ2-7; D perhaps matches TRBD2 (5 bases). Germline CDR1 and CDR2: SGHRS and YFSETQ. Trimming took off 6 bases at V and 2 bases at J, with 18 bases between the two ends. This CDR3 region has 15 residues. The CDR3 sequence: CASTPDPGNAYEQYF. The CDR3 region has the DNA TGCGCCAGCACCCCGGATCCGGGGAACGCCTACGAGCAGTACTTC.

A few counts support this clonotype. This chain joins TRBV28 and TRBJ1-1, with D hard to call. Germline lookup yields CDR1 MDHEN and CDR2 SYDVKM. CDR3 size: 13 residues. The V end was cut by 2 bases, the J end by 5 bases, with 9 bases between. DNA of the CDR3: TGTGCCAGCAGTTTAACCCCGGTAACTGAAGCTTTCTTT. It codes for CASSLTPVTEAFF.

V and J are TRBV15 and TRBJ2-5, with D possibly called TRBD1 or TRBD2 (5 bases each). The CDR3 is made up of 15 amino acids. V lost 7 bases and J 1 base, leaving 16 bases between the germline ends. The germline gives CDR1 LNHNV, CDR2 YYDKDF (reference sequence). The CDR3 DNA reads as TGTGCCACCACCCCGCTGCGAGGGGTCCAAGAGACCCAGTACTTC. Its protein product is CATTPLRGVQETQYF.

This clonotype was recorded many times. The chain uses TRBV7-2 and TRBJ2-2, with unresolved D. Germline assignment: CDR1 SGHTA and CDR2 FQGNSA. V lost 1 base, J lost 3 bases, and 6 bases lay in between. The CDR3 sequence is 14 residues long. CDR3 region: CASSLVEYTGELFF. As DNA, the CDR3 is TGTGCCAGCAGCTTAGTTGAGTACACCGGGGAGCTGTTTTTT.

This sequence joins TRBV7-9 and TRBJ2-2; D unclear. The CDR3 consists of 14 residues. Looked up from germline, CDR1 is SEHNR and CDR2 is FQNEAQ (reference sequence). V was shortened by 6 bases and J by 6 bases, with 14 bases between the two germline ends. CDR3 sequence (DNA): TGTGCCAGCAGTCTAGAGTTGAAGGCCGGGGAGCTGTTTTTT. Translation gives CASSLELKAGELFF.

V usage is TRBV11-2 and J usage is TRBJ2-1, with TRBD1 matching over 9 bases. Germline CDR1 SGHAT, CDR2 FQNNGV. CDR3 length equals 14 residues. V was clipped by 4 bases and J by 9 bases; unmatched bases: 7. The CDR3 reads CASSSYRGRVEQFF. The CDR3 bases are TGTGCCAGCAGCTCCTACAGGGGGCGCGTTGAGCAGTTCTTC.

The rearrangement joins TRBV5-1 to TRBJ2-1, with unresolved D. CDR1 is SGHRS, CDR2 YFSETQ, per germline. The V and J ends lost 0 bases and 8 bases respectively, with 18 bases between them. The CDR3 extends over 16 amino acids. The DNA for the CDR3 is TGCGCCAGCAGCTTGGGAAAGTTGGTCACGGGTGATGAGCAGTTCTTC. This encodes CASSLGKLVTGDEQFF.

This clonotype appeared once. The J gene is TRBJ2-3, the V gene TRBV18, with D tentatively TRBD1 or TRBD2 (6 bases each). V lost 1 base to trimming and J lost 2 bases, with 13 bases between them. The CDR3 spans 16 residues. The germline gives CDR1 KGHSH, CDR2 LQKENI. CDR3 protein: CASSPLEQGLTDTQYF. The CDR3 nucleotides are TGTGCCAGCTCACCACTCGAACAGGGACTCACAGATACGCAGTATTTT.

This clonotype was detected ten times or more. The rearrangement joins TRBV7-3 to TRBJ2-1; 9 nucleotides match TRBD2. The CDR3 is 15 amino acids. V was pared by 5 bases and J by 7 bases, with 9 bases of the junction left unmatched. Germline V gene data show CDR1 as SGHTA and CDR2 as FQGTGA. CDR3 in amino acids: CASSPGLARGNEQFF. Written as DNA, the CDR3 is TGTGCCAGCAGCCCCGGACTAGCGAGGGGGAATGAGCAGTTCTTC.

The V call is TRBV10-3, the J call TRBJ2-3; D gene ambiguous. Per germline, CDR1 ENHRY and CDR2 SYGVKD. This CDR3 is 13 amino acids long. V lost 8 bases and J lost 5, with 14 bases in between. The CDR3 is CAIGPGPIDTQYF. CDR3 nucleotides: TGTGCCATCGGCCCCGGGCCCATAGATACGCAGTATTTT.

This clonotype has more than one count but fewer than ten. This chain joins TRBV9 and TRBJ2-7, with D maybe TRBD1 (5 bases). CDR1 SGDLS and CDR2 YYNGEE come from the germline V gene. The germline V and J ends were trimmed by 2 bases and 4 bases, with 13 bases remaining between them. There are 14 residues in the CDR3. The CDR3 DNA is TGTGCCAGCAGCGTCGGCAGGGCGGAATACGAGCAGTACTTC. As protein: CASSVGRAEYEQYF.

This clonotype appeared a few times. The J gene is TRBJ2-2, the V gene TRBV4-1; D may be TRBD2 (5 bases). Germline CDR1 MGHRA, CDR2 YSYEKL. V gave up 0 bases and J gave up 8 bases, with 13 bases separating them. The CDR3 sequence is 15 residues long. The CDR3 DNA sequence: TGCGCCAGCAGCCAAGATCTGGCTAGCTTAGGGGAGCTGTTTTTT. Translated: CASSQDLASLGELFF.

This sequence joins TRBV20-1 and TRBJ2-1, with TRBD2 matching 7 bases. The germline CDR1 and CDR2 sequences are DFQATT and SNEGSKA (reference sequence). With 5 bases clipped from V and 3 bases from J, the junction kept 7 bases outside the gene matches. The CDR3 runs 14 residues. The chain's CDR3 is CSAARGTNYNEQFF. The CDR3 coding sequence is TGCAGTGCTGCAAGAGGGACTAACTACAATGAGCAGTTCTTC.

This clonotype has a handful of counts. This chain uses TRBV9 with TRBJ2-1, with D possibly matching TRBD2 (5 bases). The CDR3 spans 14 residues. The V end was cut by 0 bases, the J end by 8 bases, with 12 bases between. CDR1 SGDLS and CDR2 YYNGEE come from the germline V gene. The CDR3 DNA follows: TGTGCCAGCAGCGTAGCTGGGGAGCGCCATGAGCAGTTCTTC. Translated: CASSVAGERHEQFF.

The chain recombines TRBV7-8 with TRBJ2-7, with D perhaps TRBD1 (6 bases). Deletions cut 2 bases from V and 3 bases from J, with 11 bases between. The CDR3 loop spans 14 amino acids. Germline CDR1 SGHVS, CDR2 FQNEAQ. CDR3 in amino acids: CASSLIEQGYEQYF. The CDR3 DNA sequence: TGTGCCAGCAGCTTAATTGAACAGGGCTACGAGCAGTACTTC.

This clonotype was seen more than once but under ten times. J is TRBJ2-7 and V is TRBV4-3; D might be TRBD1 or TRBD2, each matching 6 bases. Germline V lookup: CDR1 LGHNA, CDR2 YSLEER. V lost 1 base and J 5 bases, leaving 21 bases between the germline ends. This CDR3 has 17 residues. The CDR3 DNA follows: TGCGCCAGCAGCCAAGCATTTTCCGGGGGCAAGGGCCACGAGCAGTACTTC. Its protein is CASSQAFSGGKGHEQYF.